This T cell receptor (beta chain) originates from a study of a mutant IDH1 vaccine in newly diagnosed glioma. The sample's time point: week 5, during vaccination. Topical imiquimod accompanied each vaccine dose, which consisted of 300 ug of mutant IDH1 20-mer peptide. The V gene end was trimmed by 7 bases and the J gene end by 3 bases; junction bases not matched to a gene: 5. The CDR3 sequence is 14 residues long. The germline gives CDR1 MNHNS, CDR2 SASEGT. Assay: immunoSEQ multiplex PCR; the TCRdb copy retains only in-frame clones and omits some. The table shows 50,000 to 55,000 clones, with about three quarters occurring only once. On this clone: Its specificity is unknown.

The V call is TRBV6-1, the J call TRBJ1-2; TRBD1 matches 10 bases. This sample comprised PBMCs, obtained from a glioma patient whose treatment included an IDH1 peptide vaccine. This receptor was taken from a man aged 45-65 years with glioma. In DNA form, the CDR3 reads TGTGCCAGCACCAGGGACAGGGGAGACTATGGCTACACCTTC. Translating gives CASTRDRGDYGYTF.